Shown below are 27 T cell receptor beta chains from a single sample sequenced in a study of blood T cell repertoires in COVID-19. Assay: immunoSEQ multiplex PCR; the TCRdb copy retains only in-frame clones and omits some. The sample has 300,000 to 400,000 clones, about nine tenths seen once. Sequencing was carried out using peripheral blood. The receptors here all came from an older woman with COVID-19, enrolled during active disease.

As DNA, the CDR3 is TGTGCCAGCAACGCGCGGGACGGGTACCAAGAGACCCAGTACTTC. It codes for CASNARDGYQETQYF. The chain recombines TRBV28 with TRBJ2-5; D is perhaps TRBD2 (6 bases). The germline V gene encodes CDR1 MDHEN and CDR2 SYDVKM. With 7 bases removed from V and 0 bases from J, the gap between germline ends came to 15 bases. The CDR3 length is 15 residues. The full variable domain, with the rest looked up from reference TRBV28 and TRBJ2-5, is DVKVTQSSRYLVKRTGEKVFLECVQDMDHENMFWYRQDPGLGLRLIYFSYDVKMKEKGDIPEGYSVSREKKERFSLILESASTNQTSMYLCASNARDGYQETQYFGPGTRLLVL.

Turning to this clone: Other DNA sequences in the same sample also yield this CDR3. The rearrangement links TRBV5-4 to TRBJ1-1; the D is unclear. The CDR3 loop spans 13 amino acids. V gave up 7 bases and J gave up 4 bases, with 14 bases separating them. Germline values: CDR1 SGHNT, CDR2 YYREEE (reference sequence). CDR3 protein: CASSLRGGTEAFF. CDR3 nucleotide sequence: TGTGCCAGCTCCCTCCGTGGCGGCACTGAAGCTTTCTTT.

The chain joins TRBV19 to TRBJ2-7, with a tentative D call TRBD2 (5 bases). Germline V CDR1 and CDR2: LNHDA, SQIVND (reference sequence). There are 15 residues in the CDR3. Trimming stripped 1 base from V and 2 bases from J, with 12 bases between. CDR3: CASSIVGSGAYEQYF. The CDR3 DNA reads as TGTGCCAGTAGTATAGTGGGAAGCGGAGCCTACGAGCAGTACTTC. Combining the CDR3 with reference TRBV19 and TRBJ2-7 gives the whole variable domain DGGITQSPKYLFRKEGQNVTLSCEQNLNHDAMYWYRQDPGQGLRLIYYSQIVNDFQKGDIAEGYSVSREKKESFPLTVTSAQKNPTAFYLCASSIVGSGAYEQYFGPGTRLTVT.

The CDR3 DNA sequence: TGTGCCAGTACCTACTCACTAGCGGGGAGGCATTACAATGAGCAGTTCTTC. It encodes CASTYSLAGRHYNEQFF. This chain links TRBV19 with TRBJ2-1, with TRBD2 matching over 10 bases. V lost 7 bases to trimming and J lost 4 bases; unmatched junction nucleotides: 13. The CDR3 has 17 residues. CDR1 LNHDA and CDR2 SQIVND come from the germline V gene (reference sequence). The variable domain in full, with the rest retrieved from reference TRBV19 and TRBJ2-1, is DGGITQSPKYLFRKEGQNVTLSCEQNLNHDAMYWYRQDPGQGLRLIYYSQIVNDFQKGDIAEGYSVSREKKESFPLTVTSAQKNPTAFYLCASTYSLAGRHYNEQFFGPGTRLTVL.

This chain uses TRBV3-1 (or the pseudogene TRBV3-2) with TRBJ2-2; D call uncertain. The germline V gene encodes CDR1 LGHDT and CDR2 YNNKEL (reference sequence). The CDR3 runs to 12 residues. Trimming pared 3 bases from V and 5 bases from J, leaving 4 bases between. CDR3: CASSHSTGELFF. The CDR3 DNA is TGTGCCAGCAGCCATTCAACCGGGGAGCTGTTTTTT.

The rearrangement uses TRBV5-1 and TRBJ1-3, with D hard to call. V lost 3 bases and J lost 1, with 5 bases in between. From germline, CDR1 is SGHRS and CDR2 YFSETQ. The CDR3 consists of 13 residues. The CDR3 coding sequence is TGCGCCAGCAGCTCGACATCTGGAAACACCATATATTTT. Translating it yields CASSSTSGNTIYF.

The chain employs TRBV5-4 and TRBJ1-2; the match to TRBD1 covers 8 bases. This CDR3 comprises 15 residues. CDR1 and CDR2 (germline): SGHNT, YYREEE (reference sequence). With V trimmed by 0 bases and J by 5 bases, 6 bases remained unmatched. As DNA, the CDR3 is TGTGCCAGCAGCTTGGGGGACAGGATCAAATATGGCTACACCTTC. Protein: CASSLGDRIKYGYTF.

This clone was seen a single time. V is TRBV7-2 and J is TRBJ1-2; TRBD1 aligns across 9 bases. CDR3 size: 14 residues. In germline, CDR1 is SGHTA, CDR2 FQGNSA. V was clipped by 5 bases and J by 4 bases; unmatched bases: 5. The CDR3 spells CASSRTGATYGYTF. In nucleotides, the CDR3 is TGTGCCAGCAGCAGGACAGGGGCGACCTATGGCTACACCTTC.

The rearrangement joins TRBV27 to TRBJ1-6; D remains ambiguous. The V gene lost 3 bases and the J gene lost 9 bases, with 9 bases spanning the gap. Germline CDR1 reads MNHEY; CDR2 reads SMNVEV (reference sequence). This CDR3 has 13 residues. The CDR3 bases are TGTGCCAGCAGTTTCGGGTCCACTTCACCCCTCCACTTT. Translating gives CASSFGSTSPLHF.

J is TRBJ1-1 and V is TRBV7-9; no reliable D call. The CDR3 has 13 amino acids. Per germline, CDR1 SEHNR and CDR2 FQNEAQ (reference sequence). Between the trimmed V and J ends, which lost 1 base and 3 bases, there was a span of 6 bases. CDR3 DNA sequence: TGTGCCAGCAGCTTAGTGCCGGACACTGAAGCTTTCTTT. Protein sequence: CASSLVPDTEAFF.

This clone has just one count. The V gene is TRBV6-2 or TRBV6-3, the J gene TRBJ1-4, with 8 nucleotides matching TRBD1. Germline V gene sequence: CDR1 MNHEY, CDR2 SVGEGT. This CDR3 spans 15 amino acids. The V segment lost 4 bases and the J segment 2 bases; nucleotides outside the gene matches: 3. The CDR3 loop is CASSFRTGTNEKLFF. The CDR3, as DNA: TGTGCCAGCAGTTTCCGGACAGGGACTAATGAAAAACTGTTTTTT.

The J gene is TRBJ2-5, the V gene TRBV6-5, with 7 bases identical to TRBD2. Per germline, CDR1 MNHEY and CDR2 SVGAGI. V lost 0 bases and J lost 9; bases outside the gene matches: 10. This CDR3 is built from 15 residues. CDR3 in DNA: TGTGCCAGCAGTTACTCAGAGCGGGACGGATGGTCCCAGTACTTC. Protein sequence: CASSYSERDGWSQYF.

The chain uses TRBV15 and TRBJ1-2; tentatively, D is TRBD1 (5 bases). Per the germline V gene, CDR1 is LNHNV and CDR2 is YYDKDF (reference sequence). The CDR3 covers 13 residues. The V end was cut by 8 bases, the J end by 0 bases, with 10 bases between. The CDR3 here is CATEPQANYGYTF. In nucleotides, the CDR3 is TGTGCCACCGAGCCACAGGCTAACTATGGCTACACCTTC.

The V gene is TRBV18, the J gene TRBJ2-3, with 11 positions matching TRBD1. The CDR3 has 14 residues. The V segment lost 4 bases and the J segment 5 bases; nucleotides outside the gene matches: 2. In germline, CDR1 is KGHSH, CDR2 LQKENI. CDR3 loop: CASSLGTGGDTQYF. CDR3 coding DNA: TGTGCCAGCTCACTGGGGACAGGGGGAGATACGCAGTATTTT.

The chain links TRBV19 to TRBJ2-7, with TRBD1 identical over 7 bases. The germline gives CDR1 LNHDA, CDR2 SQIVND (reference sequence). The V segment lost 3 bases and the J segment 2 bases; nucleotides outside the gene matches: 10. The CDR3 spans 16 residues. The CDR3 sequence: CASSIGDWDSPYEQYF. The CDR3 DNA reads TGTGCCAGTAGTATCGGGGATTGGGACAGCCCCTACGAGCAGTACTTC.

V gene TRBV5-4 combines with J gene TRBJ2-7; D remains unclear. The germline V gene encodes CDR1 SGHNT and CDR2 YYREEE (reference sequence). The V end lost 3 bases, the J end lost 4 bases, and 11 bases lay between the germline ends. The CDR3 runs 13 residues. CDR3 bases: TGTGCCAGCAGCTCACCGGTGGAGTACGAGCAGTACTTC. Translating it yields CASSSPVEYEQYF.

The chain is built from TRBV6-1 and TRBJ1-6, with unresolved D. Deletions cut 1 base from V and 1 base from J, with 8 bases between. Germline lookup yields CDR1 MNHNS and CDR2 SASEGT. The CDR3 extends over 16 amino acids. In DNA form, the CDR3 reads TGTGCCAGCAGTGAAGGACGGGGATCCTATAATTCACCCCTCCACTTT. The encoded protein is CASSEGRGSYNSPLHF.

The chain has TRBV7-9 and TRBJ1-1, with 7 bases lining up with TRBD1. J lost 5 bases, V lost 9 bases, and 6 bases had no gene match. The germline gives CDR1 SEHNR, CDR2 FQNEAQ (reference sequence). The CDR3 runs 12 residues. CDR3 residues: CARRQGWTEAFF. For the CDR3, the DNA is TGTGCCAGGAGACAGGGATGGACTGAAGCTTTCTTT.

The chain recombines TRBV21-1 with TRBJ1-6; the table names TRBD1, a call not compared with the DNA. TRBV21-1 represents a pseudogene. This CDR3 spans 16 amino acids. CDR3: CASSKGQGRGNSPLHF. The CDR3, as DNA: TGTGCCAGCAGCAAAGGACAGGGGAGGGGAAATTCACCCCTCCACTTT.

The chain employs TRBV14 and TRBJ2-5, with no clear D. This CDR3 contains 16 residues. The germline V gene encodes CDR1 SGHDN and CDR2 FVKESK. V was cut by 0 bases and J by 2 bases, with 13 bases left in between. The CDR3 DNA reads TGTGCCAGCAGCCAAGAAGTGGCGGTGCTACAAGAGACCCAGTACTTC. It yields the protein CASSQEVAVLQETQYF.

J is TRBJ1-2 and V is TRBV2; 7 positions agree with TRBD1. The CDR3 contains 12 residues. CDR1 and CDR2 from the germline V gene are SNHLY and FYNNEI. V lost 9 bases, J lost 4 bases, and 5 bases stayed unmatched. CDR3 coding DNA: TGTGCCAGGGTCGGGACAGTCTATGGCTACACCTTC. Its protein product is CARVGTVYGYTF.

The chain joins TRBV6-6 to TRBJ2-2; 9 bases line up with TRBD2. Germline values: CDR1 MNHNY, CDR2 SVGAGI (reference sequence). There are 16 residues in the CDR3. V dropped 6 bases and J dropped 4; count of bases not matched to a gene: 9. The CDR3 bases are TGTGCCAGCAGCCCCGGCGGGGGGGCAGGCACCGGGGAGCTGTTTTTT. Protein: CASSPGGGAGTGELFF.

V gene TRBV15 combines with J gene TRBJ1-2; D gene ambiguous. The V and J ends lost 0 bases and 5 bases respectively, with 7 bases between them. Germline assignment: CDR1 LNHNV and CDR2 YYDKDF (reference sequence). This CDR3 comprises 13 residues. The CDR3: CATSRDGQYGYTF. The DNA of the CDR3 is TGTGCCACCAGCAGAGATGGGCAGTATGGCTACACCTTC.

The CDR3 loop is CAWRRDRASAFF. CDR3 DNA sequence: TGTGCCTGGAGGCGGGACAGGGCGTCAGCTTTCTTT. The chain recombines TRBV30 with TRBJ1-1; 9 bases agree with TRBD1. Germline V gene lookup returns CDR1 GTSNPN and CDR2 SVGIG (reference sequence). This CDR3 contains 12 residues. V was pared by 3 bases and J by 10 bases, with 6 bases of the junction left unmatched.

The chain employs TRBV5-1 and TRBJ2-1, with D perhaps matching TRBD2 (6 bases). Trimming took 1 base from V and 7 from J, leaving 9 bases between them. CDR3 length equals 13 residues. In germline, CDR1 is SGHRS, CDR2 YFSETQ. CDR3 in DNA: TGCGCCAGCAGCTTGTCGGGGGAAAATGAGCAGTTCTTC. Its protein product is CASSLSGENEQFF.

The rearrangement uses TRBV5-5 and TRBJ2-3; 10 bases agree with TRBD2. V gave up 4 bases and J gave up 3 bases; unmatched junction bases: 2. Germline CDR1 reads SGHKS; CDR2 reads YYEKEE (reference sequence). The CDR3 is made up of 14 amino acids. Written as DNA, the CDR3 is TGTGCCAGCAGCGGGACTAGCGTAACAGATACGCAGTATTTT. Its translation: CASSGTSVTDTQYF.

This clone has a single count. The V and J genes are TRBV27 and TRBJ1-2; a possible D gene is TRBD1 (5 bases). Trimming took 6 bases from V and 4 from J, leaving 18 bases between them. Germline V gene data show CDR1 as MNHEY and CDR2 as SMNVEV (reference sequence). The CDR3 consists of 15 residues. The CDR3 region is CASSSGTPPLYGYTF. For the CDR3, the DNA is TGTGCCAGCAGCTCCGGGACTCCCCCTCTCTATGGCTACACCTTC.